At least ten counts were recorded for the clone carrying this T cell receptor (beta chain). From the germline J gene comes the end of the CDR3, since the read stops 3 residues before it. The repertoire was sequenced with immunoSEQ multiplex PCR; TCRdb's copy has only in-frame clones and lacks some. This sample carries fewer than 60,000 clones, none of them present only once. The data stem from a study of T cell clonality in common variable immunodeficiency. The germline CDR1 and CDR2 sequences are SGHTA and FQGNSA. This CDR3 is 15 amino acids long. V shed 6 bases and J 7 bases; nucleotides not matched to a gene: 8.

Input material: peripheral blood mononuclear cells. V gene TRBV7-2 combines with J gene TRBJ2-2, with 10 bases identical to TRBD1. This receptor was obtained from a person aged 18-70 years in good health. The DNA read from the CDR3 is TGTGCCAGCAGATCCCGGGACAGGGGTGTCGGGGAG. This codes for CASRSRDRGVGE. The full CDR3 sequence reads CASRSRDRGVGELFF.